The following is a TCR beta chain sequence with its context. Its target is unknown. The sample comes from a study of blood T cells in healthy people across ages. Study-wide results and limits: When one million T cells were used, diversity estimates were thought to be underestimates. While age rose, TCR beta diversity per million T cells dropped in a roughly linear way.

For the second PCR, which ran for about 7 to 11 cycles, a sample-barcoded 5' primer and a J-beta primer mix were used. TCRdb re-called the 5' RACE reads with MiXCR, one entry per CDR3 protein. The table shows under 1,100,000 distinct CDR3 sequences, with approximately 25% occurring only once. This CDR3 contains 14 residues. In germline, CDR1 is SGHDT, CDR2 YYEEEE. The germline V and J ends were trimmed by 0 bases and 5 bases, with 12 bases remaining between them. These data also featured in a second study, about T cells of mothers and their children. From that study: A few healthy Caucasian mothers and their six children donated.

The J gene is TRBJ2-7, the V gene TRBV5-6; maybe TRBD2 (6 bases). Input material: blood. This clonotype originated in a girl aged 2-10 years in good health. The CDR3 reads CASSLESGADEQYF. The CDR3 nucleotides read TGTGCCAGCAGCTTGGAATCGGGAGCTGACGAGCAGTACTTC.